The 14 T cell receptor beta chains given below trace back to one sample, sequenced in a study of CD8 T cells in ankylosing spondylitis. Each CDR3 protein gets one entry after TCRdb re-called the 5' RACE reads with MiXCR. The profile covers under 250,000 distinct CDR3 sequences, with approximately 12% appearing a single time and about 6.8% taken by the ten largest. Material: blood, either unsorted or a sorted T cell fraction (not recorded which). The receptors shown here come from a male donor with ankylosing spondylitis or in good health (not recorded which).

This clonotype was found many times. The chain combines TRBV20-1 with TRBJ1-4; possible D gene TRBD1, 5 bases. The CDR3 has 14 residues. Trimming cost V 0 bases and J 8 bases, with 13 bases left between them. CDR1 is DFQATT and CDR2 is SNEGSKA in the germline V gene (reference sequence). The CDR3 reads CSARDSRGDEKLFF. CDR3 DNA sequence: TGCAGTGCTAGAGACAGCCGGGGGGACGAAAAACTGTTTTTT.

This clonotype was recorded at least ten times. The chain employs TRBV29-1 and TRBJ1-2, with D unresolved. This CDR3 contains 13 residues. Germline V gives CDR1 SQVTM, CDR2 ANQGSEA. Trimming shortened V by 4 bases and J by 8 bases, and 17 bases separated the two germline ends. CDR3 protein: CSVGVSVSGGYTF. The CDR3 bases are TGCAGCGTTGGGGTTTCGGTGAGCGGAGGCTACACCTTC.

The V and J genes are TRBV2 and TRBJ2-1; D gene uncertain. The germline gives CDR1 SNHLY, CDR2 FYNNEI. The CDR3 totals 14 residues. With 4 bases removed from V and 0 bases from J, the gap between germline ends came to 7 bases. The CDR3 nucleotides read TGTGCCAGCAGTGGGCGGCTCTCCTACAATGAGCAGTTCTTC. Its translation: CASSGRLSYNEQFF.

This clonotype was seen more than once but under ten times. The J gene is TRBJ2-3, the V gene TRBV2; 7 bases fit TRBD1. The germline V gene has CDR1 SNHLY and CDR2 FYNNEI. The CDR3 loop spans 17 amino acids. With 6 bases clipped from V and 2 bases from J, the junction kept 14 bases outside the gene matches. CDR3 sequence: CASRARTGTAYTDTQYF. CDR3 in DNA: TGTGCCAGCAGAGCTAGAACCGGGACAGCCTACACAGATACGCAGTATTTT.

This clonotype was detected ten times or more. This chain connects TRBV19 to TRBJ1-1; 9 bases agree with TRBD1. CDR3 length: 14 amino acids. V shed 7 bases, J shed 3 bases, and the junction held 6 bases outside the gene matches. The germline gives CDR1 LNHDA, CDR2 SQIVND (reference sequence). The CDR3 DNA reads TGTGCCAGTAACAGACAGGGGGTGTACACTGAAGCTTTCTTT. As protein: CASNRQGVYTEAFF.

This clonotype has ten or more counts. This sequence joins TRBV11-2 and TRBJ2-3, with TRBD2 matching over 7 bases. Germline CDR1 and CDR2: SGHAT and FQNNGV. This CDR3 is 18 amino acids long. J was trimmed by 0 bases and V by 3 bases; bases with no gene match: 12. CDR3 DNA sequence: TGTGCCAGCAGCTTGGAGCGGGGCACCTACCCTAGCACAGATACGCAGTATTTT. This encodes CASSLERGTYPSTDTQYF.

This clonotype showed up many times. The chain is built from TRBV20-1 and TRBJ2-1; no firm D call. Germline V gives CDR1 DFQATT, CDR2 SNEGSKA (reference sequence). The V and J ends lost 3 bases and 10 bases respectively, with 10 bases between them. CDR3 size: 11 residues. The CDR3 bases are TGCAGTGCTAGTAATAGCTTGGAGCAGTTCTTC. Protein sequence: CSASNSLEQFF.

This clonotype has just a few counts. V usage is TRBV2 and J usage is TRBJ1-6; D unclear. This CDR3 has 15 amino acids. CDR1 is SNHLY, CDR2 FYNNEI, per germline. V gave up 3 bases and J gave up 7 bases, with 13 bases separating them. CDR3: CASSEWGNLNSPLHF. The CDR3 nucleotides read TGTGCCAGCAGTGAGTGGGGTAACCTGAATTCACCCCTCCACTTT. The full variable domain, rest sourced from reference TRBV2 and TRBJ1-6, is EPEVTQTPSHQVTQMGQEVILRCVPISNHLYFYWYRQILGQKVEFLVSFYNNEISEKSEIFDDQFSVERPDGSNFTLKIRSTKLEDSAMYFCASSEWGNLNSPLHFGNGTRLTVT.

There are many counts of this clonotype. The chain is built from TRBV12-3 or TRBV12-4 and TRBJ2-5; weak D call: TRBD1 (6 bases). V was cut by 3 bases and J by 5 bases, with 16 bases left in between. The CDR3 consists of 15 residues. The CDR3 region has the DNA TGTGCCAGCAGTTTGGGGGCGATGGCCGGGGAGACCCAGTACTTC. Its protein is CASSLGAMAGETQYF.

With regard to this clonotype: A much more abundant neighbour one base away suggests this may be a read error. The CDR3 is CSVAFGHGAADTQYF. The CDR3 DNA follows: TGCAGCGTTGCATTCGGACACGGGGCTGCAGATACGCAGTATTTT. J is TRBJ2-3 and V is TRBV29-1; TRBD1 or TRBD2 may be the D gene (5 bases each). In germline, CDR1 is SQVTM, CDR2 ANQGSEA. V was cut by 4 bases and J by 4 bases, with 18 bases left in between. The CDR3 covers 15 residues.

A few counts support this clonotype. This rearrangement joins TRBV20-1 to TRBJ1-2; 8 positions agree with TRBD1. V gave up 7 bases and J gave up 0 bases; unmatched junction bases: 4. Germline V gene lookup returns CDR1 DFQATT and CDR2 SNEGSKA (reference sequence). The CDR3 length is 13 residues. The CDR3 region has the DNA TGCAGTGTCGTGACAGGGGCTAACTATGGCTACACCTTC. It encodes CSVVTGANYGYTF.

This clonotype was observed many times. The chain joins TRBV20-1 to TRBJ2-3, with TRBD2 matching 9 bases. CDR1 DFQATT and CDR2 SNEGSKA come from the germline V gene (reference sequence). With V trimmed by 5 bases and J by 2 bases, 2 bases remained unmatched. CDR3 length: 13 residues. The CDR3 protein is CSAQREATDTQYF. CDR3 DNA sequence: TGCAGTGCTCAGCGGGAGGCCACAGATACGCAGTATTTT.

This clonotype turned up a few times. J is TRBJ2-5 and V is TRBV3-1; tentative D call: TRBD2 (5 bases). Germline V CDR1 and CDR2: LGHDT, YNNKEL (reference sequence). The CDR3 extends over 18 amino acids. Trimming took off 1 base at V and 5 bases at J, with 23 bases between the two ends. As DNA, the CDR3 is TGTGCCAGCAGCCAAGTAGCGTTTTCGCTTAGTAATGACGAGACCCAGTACTTC. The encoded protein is CASSQVAFSLSNDETQYF.

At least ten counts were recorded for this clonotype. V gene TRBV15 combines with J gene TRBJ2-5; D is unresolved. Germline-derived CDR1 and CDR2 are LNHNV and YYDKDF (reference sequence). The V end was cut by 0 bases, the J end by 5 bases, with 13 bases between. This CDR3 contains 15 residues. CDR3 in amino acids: CATSRDSMAYETQYF. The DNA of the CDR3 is TGTGCCACCAGCAGAGACTCGATGGCTTATGAGACCCAGTACTTC.